This is a list of T cell receptor beta chains from one sample in a study of T cells in narcolepsy. The assay was immunoSEQ multiplex PCR, and TCRdb's table has in-frame clones only and misses some. The repertoire includes about 40,000 clones, approximately 89% of them detected once, and over 1% sits in the top ten. Sequenced: CD45RA- memory CD4+ T cells from PBMCs. Receptors originate from a human donor with narcolepsy. Both conserved end residues are part of each CDR3. The D gene is left open where the match is weak. Not every row has a clone size; where given, it reads once, few, many or a size class.

V: TRBV19
size: .
D: .
J: TRBJ2-2
CDR3: CASSMSIGNTGELFF
DNA: TGTGCCAGTAGTATGTCGATTGGGAACACCGGGGAGCTGTTTTTT

V: TRBV28
size: .
D: .
J: TRBJ2-3
CDR3: CASIGTPPDTQYF
DNA: TGTGCCAGCATAGGGACACCTCCAGATACGCAGTATTTT

V: TRBV5-4
size: few
D: TRBD2
J: TRBJ2-7
CDR3: CASSPRTSGRDEQYF
DNA: TGTGCCAGCAGCCCGCGGACTAGCGGGAGGGACGAGCAGTACTTC

V: TRBV11-3
size: .
D: TRBD1
J: TRBJ1-2
CDR3: CASSLETGNYGYTF
DNA: TGTGCCAGCAGCTTGGAGACAGGGAACTATGGCTACACCTTC

V: TRBV7-2
size: .
D: .
J: TRBJ1-1
CDR3: CASSLDRLEAFF
DNA: TGTGCCAGCAGCCTCGACAGGCTAGAAGCTTTCTTT

V: TRBV30
size: .
D: .
J: TRBJ1-2
CDR3: CAFIGGGGDSRLYGYTF
DNA: TGTGCCTTCATAGGCGGGGGAGGGGATAGTCGGCTCTACGGCTACACCTTC

V: TRBV12-5
size: .
D: TRBD2
J: TRBJ2-7
CDR3: CASGLRAGGPYEQYF
DNA: TGTGCTAGTGGTTTGAGAGCGGGAGGGCCCTACGAGCAGTACTTC

V: TRBV7-6
size: .
D: .
J: TRBJ2-5
CDR3: CASSFQGRTAVEETQYF
DNA: TGTGCCAGCAGCTTCCAGGGGCGGACCGCGGTGGAAGAGACCCAGTACTTC

V: TRBV12-5
size: .
D: TRBD1
J: TRBJ2-7
CDR3: CASGLDRGGSYEQYF
DNA: TGTGCTAGTGGTTTAGACAGGGGTGGTTCCTACGAGCAGTACTTC

V: TRBV9
size: .
D: .
J: TRBJ2-2
CDR3: CASSAQGGNTGELFF
DNA: TGTGCCAGCAGCGCCCAGGGGGGAAACACCGGGGAGCTGTTTTTT

V: TRBV19
size: .
D: .
J: TRBJ1-5
CDR3: CASSIRAGGQPQHF
DNA: TGTGCCAGTAGTATAAGGGCCGGGGGTCAGCCCCAGCATTTT

V: TRBV13
size: .
D: TRBD2
J: TRBJ2-7
CDR3: CASSRSSGGAPYEQYF
DNA: TGTGCCAGCAGCCGTTCTAGCGGGGGGGCCCCCTACGAGCAGTACTTC

V: TRBV6-5
size: .
D: .
J: TRBJ2-7
CDR3: CASTPGLHYEQYF
DNA: TGTGCCAGCACGCCGGGACTCCACTACGAGCAGTACTTC

V: TRBV5-6
size: .
D: TRBD1
J: TRBJ1-2
CDR3: CASSSRTGSPRLGGYTF
DNA: TGTGCCAGCAGTTCCCGGACAGGATCACCTCGGCTGGGTGGCTACACCTTC

V: TRBV6-5
size: once
D: .
J: TRBJ2-7
CDR3: CASTSPGGSYEQYF
DNA: TGTGCCAGCACCTCCCCTGGGGGCTCCTACGAGCAGTACTTC

V: TRBV5-1
size: once
D: .
J: TRBJ1-2
CDR3: CASSLQGGYGYTF
DNA: TGCGCCAGCAGCCTCCAGGGTGGCTATGGCTACACCTTC

V: TRBV5-5
size: .
D: TRBD1
J: TRBJ2-3
CDR3: CASSLDRGSQYF
DNA: TGTGCCAGCAGCTTGGACAGGGGGTCGCAGTATTTT

V: TRBV19
size: .
D: .
J: TRBJ1-4
CDR3: CASSPPPGGAFREKLFF
DNA: TGTGCCAGTAGTCCCCCCCCGGGGGGCGCGTTTCGGGAAAAACTGTTTTTT

V: TRBV6-1
size: .
D: .
J: TRBJ1-5
CDR3: CASSGTGGQPQHF
DNA: TGTGCCAGCAGTGGGACGGGGGGTCAGCCCCAGCATTTT

V: TRBV4-1
size: .
D: .
J: TRBJ2-6
CDR3: CASSQVQASSGANVLTF
DNA: TGCGCCAGCAGCCAAGTTCAGGCGAGCTCTGGGGCCAACGTCCTGACTTTC

V: TRBV7-3
size: few
D: .
J: TRBJ2-2
CDR3: CASSLLLASGELFF
DNA: TGTGCCAGCAGCTTACTCCTCGCATCCGGGGAGCTGTTTTTT

V: TRBV7-2
size: .
D: .
J: TRBJ1-2
CDR3: CASSSTAFNYGYTF
DNA: TGTGCCAGCAGCTCGACAGCATTTAACTATGGCTACACCTTC

V: TRBV6-1
size: .
D: .
J: TRBJ1-5
CDR3: CASSEPGFRSNQPQHF
DNA: TGTGCCAGCAGTGAACCCGGGTTTCGTAGCAATCAGCCCCAGCATTTT

V: TRBV5-5
size: .
D: .
J: TRBJ1-5
CDR3: CASSPGVGNQPQHF
DNA: TGTGCCAGCAGCCCAGGTGTTGGGAATCAGCCCCAGCATTTT

V: TRBV10-2
size: few
D: .
J: TRBJ2-7
CDR3: CASSEGTLYEQYF
DNA: TGCGCCAGCAGTGAAGGAACCCTTTACGAGCAGTACTTC

V: TRBV9
size: .
D: .
J: TRBJ2-7
CDR3: CASSVSGEIYEQYF
DNA: TGTGCCAGCAGCGTTTCAGGGGAGATCTACGAGCAGTACTTC

V: TRBV7-3
size: once
D: .
J: TRBJ2-2
CDR3: CASSRGLPRTGELFF
DNA: TGTGCCAGCAGCCGGGGACTCCCGAGGACCGGGGAGCTGTTTTTT

V: TRBV7-3
size: .
D: TRBD2
J: TRBJ2-1
CDR3: CASSLTGLAGTYNEQFF
DNA: TGTGCCAGCAGCTTAACGGGACTAGCGGGGACCTACAATGAGCAGTTCTTC

V: TRBV4-1
size: .
D: TRBD1
J: TRBJ2-3
CDR3: CASSQSGTGGTDTQYF
DNA: TGCGCCAGCAGCCAATCCGGGACAGGGGGCACAGATACGCAGTATTTT

V: TRBV5-6
size: .
D: .
J: TRBJ1-2
CDR3: CASSLLRLSANYGYTF
DNA: TGTGCCAGCAGCTTGCTTCGGTTATCAGCTAACTATGGCTACACCTTC

V: TRBV7-2
size: .
D: TRBD1
J: TRBJ2-3
CDR3: CASSLGQGTLDTQYF
DNA: TGTGCCAGCAGCTTAGGACAGGGGACACTTGATACGCAGTATTTT

V: TRBV19
size: .
D: .
J: TRBJ2-7
CDR3: CASSRTGILYEQYF
DNA: TGTGCCAGTAGTAGAACAGGGATACTCTACGAGCAGTACTTC

V: TRBV30
size: .
D: TRBD1
J: TRBJ1-4
CDR3: CAWGPGTANEKLFF
DNA: TGTGCCTGGGGTCCAGGGACAGCTAATGAAAAACTGTTTTTT

V: TRBV5-1
size: .
D: .
J: TRBJ2-5
CDR3: CASSLQANQETQYF
DNA: TGCGCCAGCAGCTTACAAGCGAACCAAGAGACCCAGTACTTC

V: TRBV4-3
size: .
D: .
J: TRBJ2-1
CDR3: CASSQLNANEQFF
DNA: TGCGCCAGCAGCCAATTGAACGCGAATGAGCAGTTCTTC

V: TRBV11-2
size: few
D: TRBD2
J: TRBJ2-3
CDR3: CASSAWGGRSPETQYF
DNA: TGTGCCAGCAGCGCTTGGGGCGGGAGGTCCCCAGAGACGCAGTATTTT

V: TRBV13
size: .
D: .
J: TRBJ2-1
CDR3: CASSFRQGLADEQFF
DNA: TGTGCCAGCAGCTTTCGGCAGGGGCTTGCTGATGAGCAGTTCTTC

V: TRBV2
size: few
D: TRBD1
J: TRBJ1-1
CDR3: CASSELEGAGAFF
DNA: TGTGCCAGCAGTGAATTGGAGGGGGCGGGAGCTTTCTTT

V: TRBV7-9
size: .
D: .
J: TRBJ1-5
CDR3: CASSLDRAHQPQHF
DNA: TGTGCCAGCAGCCTGGACAGAGCTCATCAGCCCCAGCATTTT

V: TRBV11-2
size: .
D: .
J: TRBJ1-1
CDR3: CASSSLGGAGTEAFF
DNA: TGTGCCAGCAGCTCGTTGGGGGGGGCAGGGACTGAAGCTTTCTTT

V: TRBV7-2
size: .
D: .
J: TRBJ2-7
CDR3: CASSPYLGEQYF
DNA: TGTGCCAGCAGCCCGTACTTGGGCGAGCAGTACTTC

V: TRBV2
size: .
D: .
J: TRBJ2-7
CDR3: CASSPQGGGSYEQYF
DNA: TGTGCCAGCAGCCCCCAGGGAGGGGGGTCCTACGAGCAGTACTTC

V: TRBV5-1
size: .
D: .
J: TRBJ2-2
CDR3: CASSPGTINTPGELFF
DNA: TGCGCCAGCTCTCCCGGAACCATAAACACACCCGGGGAGCTGTTTTTT

V: TRBV4-3
size: .
D: TRBD2
J: TRBJ2-3
CDR3: CASSLAGGPTDTQYF
DNA: TGCGCCAGCAGCCTAGCGGGGGGGCCCACAGATACGCAGTATTTT

V: TRBV2
size: .
D: .
J: TRBJ2-3
CDR3: CASSSTDTQYF
DNA: TGTGCCAGCAGTAGCACAGATACGCAGTATTTT

V: TRBV27
size: .
D: .
J: TRBJ1-5
CDR3: CASSPGRGGTSNQPQHF
DNA: TGTGCCAGCAGTCCCGGACGGGGAGGGACTAGCAATCAGCCCCAGCATTTT

V: TRBV5-1
size: .
D: TRBD1
J: TRBJ2-3
CDR3: CASARQGNTDTQYF
DNA: TGCGCCAGCGCCAGACAGGGTAACACAGATACGCAGTATTTT

V: TRBV27
size: .
D: .
J: TRBJ2-7
CDR3: CASGVMGGEQYF
DNA: TGTGCCAGCGGCGTTATGGGGGGAGAGCAGTACTTC

V: TRBV30
size: few
D: TRBD1
J: TRBJ1-1
CDR3: CAWRKRDRDTEAFF
DNA: TGTGCCTGGAGAAAAAGGGACAGGGACACTGAAGCTTTCTTT

V: TRBV13
size: .
D: .
J: TRBJ2-7
CDR3: CASLDSSRGSYEQYF
DNA: TGTGCCAGCCTGGACTCATCTAGGGGATCCTACGAGCAGTACTTC

V: TRBV5-1
size: .
D: .
J: TRBJ1-2
CDR3: CASSFDPAGYGYTF
DNA: TGCGCCAGCAGCTTTGACCCGGCAGGATATGGCTACACCTTC

V: TRBV16
size: .
D: .
J: TRBJ2-3
CDR3: CASSQQQGPDTQYF
DNA: TGTGCCAGCAGCCAACAACAGGGACCAGATACGCAGTATTTT

V: TRBV2
size: .
D: TRBD1
J: TRBJ2-7
CDR3: CASSGGQGRPYSYEQYF
DNA: TGTGCCAGCAGTGGGGGACAGGGGCGACCTTACTCCTACGAGCAGTACTTC